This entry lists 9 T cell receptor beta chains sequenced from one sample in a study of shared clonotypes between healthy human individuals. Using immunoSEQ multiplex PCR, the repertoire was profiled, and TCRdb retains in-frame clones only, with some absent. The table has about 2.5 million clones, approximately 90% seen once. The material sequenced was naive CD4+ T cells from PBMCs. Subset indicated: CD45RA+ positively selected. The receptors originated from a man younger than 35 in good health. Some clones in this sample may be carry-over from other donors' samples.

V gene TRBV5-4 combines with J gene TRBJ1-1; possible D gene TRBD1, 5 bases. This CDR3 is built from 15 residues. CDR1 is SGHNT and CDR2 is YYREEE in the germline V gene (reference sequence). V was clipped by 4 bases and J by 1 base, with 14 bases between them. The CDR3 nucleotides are TGTGCCAGCAGCACCGGGGGGGAGGGGAACACTGAAGCTTTCTTT. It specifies CASSTGGEGNTEAFF.

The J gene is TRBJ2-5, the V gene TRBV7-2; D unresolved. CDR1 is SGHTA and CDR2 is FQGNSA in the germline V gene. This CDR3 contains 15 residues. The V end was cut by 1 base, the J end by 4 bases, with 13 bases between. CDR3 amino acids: CASSLGGGMPETQYF. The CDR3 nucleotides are TGTGCCAGCAGCTTAGGGGGTGGGATGCCAGAGACCCAGTACTTC.

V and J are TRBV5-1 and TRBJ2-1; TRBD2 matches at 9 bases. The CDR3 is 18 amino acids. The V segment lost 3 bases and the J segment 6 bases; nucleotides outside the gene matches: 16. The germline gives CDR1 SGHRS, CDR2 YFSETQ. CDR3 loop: CASSSQRAAGGLLNEQFF. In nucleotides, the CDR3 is TGCGCCAGCAGCTCTCAACGAGCAGCGGGAGGCCTCCTCAATGAGCAGTTCTTC.

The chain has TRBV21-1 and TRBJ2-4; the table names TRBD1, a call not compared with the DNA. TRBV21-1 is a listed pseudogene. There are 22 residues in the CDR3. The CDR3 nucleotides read TGTGCCAGCAGCCCACGTCCCGGGACAGGGGACCGCCTCCATTTAGCCAAAAACATTCAGTACTTC. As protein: CASSPRPGTGDRLHLAKNIQYF.

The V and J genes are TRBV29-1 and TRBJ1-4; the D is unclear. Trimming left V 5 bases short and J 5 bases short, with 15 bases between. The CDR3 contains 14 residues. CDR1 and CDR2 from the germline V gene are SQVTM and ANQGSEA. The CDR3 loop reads CSVLGPLNNEKLFF. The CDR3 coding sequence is TGCAGCGTTCTAGGGCCGTTAAACAATGAAAAACTGTTTTTT.

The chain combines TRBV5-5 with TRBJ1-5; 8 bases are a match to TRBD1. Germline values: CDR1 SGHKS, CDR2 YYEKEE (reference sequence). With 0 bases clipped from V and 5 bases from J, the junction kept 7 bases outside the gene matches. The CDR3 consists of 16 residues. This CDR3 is CASSLGQGSFDQPQHF. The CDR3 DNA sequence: TGTGCCAGCAGCTTGGGACAGGGGTCTTTTGATCAGCCCCAGCATTTT.

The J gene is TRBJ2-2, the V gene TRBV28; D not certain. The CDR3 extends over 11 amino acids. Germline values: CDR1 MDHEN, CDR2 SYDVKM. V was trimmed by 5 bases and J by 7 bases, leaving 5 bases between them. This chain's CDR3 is CASSRYGELFF. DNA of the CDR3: TGTGCCAGCAGTCGATACGGGGAGCTGTTTTTT. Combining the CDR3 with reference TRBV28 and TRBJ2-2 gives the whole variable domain DVKVTQSSRYLVKRTGEKVFLECVQDMDHENMFWYRQDPGLGLRLIYFSYDVKMKEKGDIPEGYSVSREKKERFSLILESASTNQTSMYLCASSRYGELFFGEGSRLTVL.

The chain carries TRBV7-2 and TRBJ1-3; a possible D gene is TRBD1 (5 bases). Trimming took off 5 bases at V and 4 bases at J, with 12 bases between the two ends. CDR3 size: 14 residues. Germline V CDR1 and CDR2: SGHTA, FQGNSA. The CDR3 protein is CASSRGLSGNTIYF. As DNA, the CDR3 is TGTGCCAGCAGCCGGGGGTTGTCGGGAAACACCATATATTTT.

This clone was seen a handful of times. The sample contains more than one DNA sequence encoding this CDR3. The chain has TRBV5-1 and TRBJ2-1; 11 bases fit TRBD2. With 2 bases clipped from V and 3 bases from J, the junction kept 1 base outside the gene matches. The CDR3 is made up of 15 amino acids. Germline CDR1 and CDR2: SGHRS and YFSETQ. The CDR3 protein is CASSLLAGDYNEQFF. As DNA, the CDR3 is TGCGCCAGCAGCTTACTAGCGGGGGACTACAATGAGCAGTTCTTC. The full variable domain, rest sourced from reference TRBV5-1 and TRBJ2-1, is KAGVTQTPRYLIKTRGQQVTLSCSPISGHRSVSWYQQTPGQGLQFLFEYFSETQRNKGNFPGRFSGRQFSNSRSEMNVSTLELGDSALYLCASSLLAGDYNEQFFGPGTRLTVL.